A single sample gave rise to the 15 T cell receptor beta chains below, sequenced in a study of blood T cell repertoires in COVID-19. Some clones are missing from TCRdb's copy, which holds only in-frame ones; the method was immunoSEQ multiplex PCR. The sample lists roughly 95,000 clones; around 82% were seen once. The sample consisted of peripheral blood. The receptors here all came from a man over 45 with active or convalescent COVID-19.

The V gene is TRBV27, the J gene TRBJ2-3; 13 nucleotides align to TRBD2. Per the germline V gene, CDR1 is MNHEY and CDR2 is SMNVEV (reference sequence). The CDR3 runs to 16 residues. Trimming at V came to 6 bases and at J to 3 bases, leaving 6 bases not matched to a gene. CDR3 loop: CASSRTSGGNTDTQYF. The CDR3 DNA sequence: TGTGCCAGCAGCCGGACTAGCGGGGGAAATACAGATACGCAGTATTTT.

This clone appeared once. The V call is TRBV11-2, the J call TRBJ1-6; perhaps TRBD1 as D (6 bases). Germline values: CDR1 SGHAT, CDR2 FQNNGV. The CDR3 is made up of 16 amino acids. Trimming left V 5 bases short and J 8 bases short, with 19 bases between. CDR3 in amino acids: CASSSLKQGSDSPLHF. The CDR3 region has the DNA TGTGCCAGCAGCAGCCTAAAACAGGGTTCGGATTCACCCCTCCACTTT.

The table lists this clone with a count of one. The V and J genes are TRBV3-1 (or the pseudogene TRBV3-2) and TRBJ1-2, with 8 bases matching TRBD1. Germline CDR1 LGHDT, CDR2 YNNKEL (reference sequence). CDR3 length: 14 residues. J gave up 8 bases and V 3 bases, and 8 bases lay outside the gene matches. The CDR3 sequence: CASSQTDREYGYTF. CDR3 DNA: TGTGCCAGCAGCCAGACGGACAGGGAGTACGGCTACACCTTC.

There are a few counts of this clone. The gene calls are TRBV2 and TRBJ1-4, with 9 bases aligning to TRBD1. The CDR3 is 14 amino acids. Germline V lookup: CDR1 SNHLY, CDR2 FYNNEI. J gave up 7 bases and V 5 bases, and 5 bases lay outside the gene matches. The CDR3 DNA is TGTGCCAGCAGTACCGGGACAGGGAGTGAAAAACTGTTTTTT. Encoded protein: CASSTGTGSEKLFF. Full variable domain (outside the CDR3, taken from reference TRBV2 and TRBJ1-4): EPEVTQTPSHQVTQMGQEVILRCVPISNHLYFYWYRQILGQKVEFLVSFYNNEISEKSEIFDDQFSVERPDGSNFTLKIRSTKLEDSAMYFCASSTGTGSEKLFFGSGTQLSVL.

J is TRBJ2-2 and V is TRBV3-1 (or the pseudogene TRBV3-2); 11 bases fit TRBD2. V was clipped by 0 bases and J by 0 bases; unmatched bases: 6. From germline, CDR1 is LGHDT and CDR2 YNNKEL (reference sequence). CDR3 size: 19 residues. The CDR3 reads CASSQDASGGSPNTGELFF. CDR3 DNA: TGTGCCAGCAGCCAAGATGCTAGCGGGGGGTCCCCGAACACCGGGGAGCTGTTTTTT.

V gene TRBV2 combines with J gene TRBJ2-3; 9 bases are shared with TRBD1. The CDR3 runs 15 residues. With V trimmed by 5 bases and J by 3 bases, 6 bases remained unmatched. The V gene's germline CDR1 is SNHLY and CDR2 FYNNEI. The CDR3, as DNA: TGTGCCAGCAGTCTAGGACAGGGGCGAACAGATACGCAGTATTTT. It yields the protein CASSLGQGRTDTQYF.

The chain links TRBV6-5 to TRBJ1-6; tentative D call: TRBD1 (5 bases). This CDR3 region has 15 residues. V lost 7 bases to trimming and J lost 6 bases, with 16 bases between them. From germline, CDR1 is MNHEY and CDR2 SVGAGI. DNA of the CDR3: TGTGCCAGCACGGACCAGGGTATGAGTAATTCACCCCTCCACTTT. Its protein is CASTDQGMSNSPLHF.

This clone was counted a few times. The chain recombines TRBV5-4 with TRBJ1-1; possible D gene TRBD1, 6 bases. V was trimmed by 5 bases and J by 5 bases, leaving 19 bases between them. Germline assignment: CDR1 SGHNT and CDR2 YYREEE (reference sequence). The length of the CDR3 is 15 residues. CDR3 amino acids: CASSRGGGAGTEAFF. The CDR3 bases are TGTGCCAGCAGTCGAGGGGGGGGCGCGGGGACTGAAGCTTTCTTT.

The chain has TRBV10-3 and TRBJ2-3; TRBD1 matches at 8 bases. J gave up 3 bases and V 3 bases, and 11 bases lay outside the gene matches. This CDR3 has 17 amino acids. Germline lookup yields CDR1 ENHRY and CDR2 SYGVKD. The CDR3 loop reads CAISDLTRTGNTDTQYF. In nucleotides, the CDR3 is TGTGCCATCAGTGACCTAACGAGGACAGGGAATACAGATACGCAGTATTTT.

The gene calls are TRBV12-3 or TRBV12-4 and TRBJ1-5, with a weak D call TRBD1 (6 bases). The CDR3 has 13 amino acids. V was trimmed by 8 bases and J by 7 bases, leaving 15 bases between them. The chain's CDR3 is CASRAGAWQPQHF. The CDR3 bases are TGTGCCAGCCGTGCGGGGGCTTGGCAGCCCCAGCATTTT.

Concerning this clone: The same CDR3 can be traced to other DNA sequences in this sample. This chain uses TRBV20-1 with TRBJ2-1, with D unclear. Germline-derived CDR1 and CDR2 are DFQATT and SNEGSKA (reference sequence). Trimming removed 3 bases at V and 3 bases at J, with 3 bases between. This CDR3 region has 11 residues. DNA for the CDR3: TGCAGTGCTAGGAGCTACAATGAGCAGTTCTTC. Protein: CSARSYNEQFF.

This chain connects TRBV5-1 to TRBJ1-1; TRBD1 is a possible D gene (5 bases). This CDR3 is built from 13 residues. The V and J ends lost 4 bases and 1 base respectively, with 8 bases between them. Germline V gene data show CDR1 as SGHRS and CDR2 as YFSETQ. This CDR3 reads CASSGGENTEAFF. The CDR3 DNA follows: TGCGCCAGCAGCGGGGGGGAGAACACTGAAGCTTTCTTT.

The chain combines TRBV4-1 with TRBJ1-1; no firm D call. The CDR3 length is 16 residues. V shed 0 bases and J shed 0 bases, with 11 bases lying between them. Germline-derived CDR1 and CDR2 are MGHRA and YSYEKL. Here the CDR3 reads CASSQDQVTMNTEAFF. In DNA form, the CDR3 reads TGCGCCAGCAGCCAAGATCAGGTAACCATGAACACTGAAGCTTTCTTT.

V usage is TRBV6-5 and J usage is TRBJ2-5, with no clear D. The CDR3 is 15 residues long. Trimming stripped 0 bases from V and 5 bases from J, with 13 bases between. Germline CDR1 MNHEY, CDR2 SVGAGI. CDR3 protein: CASSYSTSTRETQYF. DNA for the CDR3: TGTGCCAGCAGTTACTCGACTTCCACCCGGGAGACCCAGTACTTC.

J is TRBJ2-3 and V is TRBV3-1 (or the pseudogene TRBV3-2), with a weak D call TRBD2 (6 bases). This CDR3 spans 14 amino acids. Trimming stripped 1 base from V and 3 bases from J, with 8 bases between. Germline V gene sequence: CDR1 LGHDT, CDR2 YNNKEL (reference sequence). CDR3 sequence reads: CASSQGLVTDTQYF. The CDR3 nucleotides read TGTGCCAGCAGCCAAGGACTAGTAACAGATACGCAGTATTTT.